This entry lists 9 T cell receptor beta chains sequenced from one sample in a study of T cells after yellow fever vaccination. TCRdb independently ran MiXCR on the 5' RACE reads; one entry per CDR3 protein. Among a few hundred thousand distinct CDR3 sequences listed, around 7% were seen once. The sequencing used PBMCs, collected about 41 days after the first yellow fever vaccination. These receptor sequences come from a man between 18 and 35 years old who received the YFV17D yellow fever vaccine.

This clonotype was counted between two and nine times. V gene TRBV20-1 combines with J gene TRBJ1-1; no clear D gene. The V end was cut by 1 base, the J end by 2 bases, with 5 bases between. This CDR3 comprises 12 residues. Germline CDR1 and CDR2: DFQATT and SNEGSKA (reference sequence). This chain's CDR3 is CSARAGNTEAFF. CDR3 nucleotide sequence: TGCAGTGCTAGAGCAGGAAACACTGAAGCTTTCTTT.

The table lists this clonotype with many counts. J is TRBJ1-2 and V is TRBV2; TRBD1 might be the D (6 bases). Germline V gene lookup returns CDR1 SNHLY and CDR2 FYNNEI. This CDR3 has 12 residues. The V and J ends lost 7 bases and 8 bases respectively, with 14 bases between them. CDR3 sequence: CASTSTGQGYTF. The DNA of the CDR3 is TGTGCCAGCACATCGACGGGACAAGGCTACACCTTC.

The chain has TRBV20-1 and TRBJ2-3; 13 positions agree with TRBD2. Germline loops: CDR1 DFQATT, CDR2 SNEGSKA (reference sequence). The V and J ends lost 5 bases and 2 bases, in that order; junction bases with no gene match: 7. CDR3 size: 16 residues. As DNA, the CDR3 is TGCAGTGCTTCCCGGACTAGCGGGGGCCCCACAGATACGCAGTATTTT. Translation gives CSASRTSGGPTDTQYF.

The chain combines TRBV20-1 with TRBJ2-7; D is perhaps TRBD2 (7 bases). With 8 bases removed from V and 10 bases from J, the gap between germline ends came to 18 bases. This CDR3 is built from 11 residues. The germline gives CDR1 DFQATT, CDR2 SNEGSKA (reference sequence). CDR3 residues: CSHLGGQTQYF. The CDR3 bases are TGCAGTCACCTCGGGGGGCAAACTCAGTACTTC.

This chain uses TRBV12-3 or TRBV12-4 with TRBJ2-5; possibly TRBD1 or TRBD2 for D (5 bases each). CDR3 size: 14 residues. V was pared by 4 bases and J by 4 bases, with 13 bases between. The CDR3 DNA reads as TGTGCCAGCAGTTATCCCCGGGACGGAGAGACCCAGTACTTC. It is translated as CASSYPRDGETQYF.

The chain links TRBV12-3 or TRBV12-4 to TRBJ2-4; 7 nucleotides align to TRBD2. This CDR3 spans 16 amino acids. Trimming at V came to 6 bases and at J to 2 bases, leaving 10 bases not matched to a gene. The CDR3 nucleotides are TGTGCCAGCAGCCAGGCGGGGGTCGGGACCAAAAACATTCAGTACTTC. Protein sequence: CASSQAGVGTKNIQYF.

This clonotype was observed a few times. The chain links TRBV19 to TRBJ1-4; D not certain. V was clipped by 4 bases and J by 3 bases, with 9 bases between them. Germline lookup yields CDR1 LNHDA and CDR2 SQIVND (reference sequence). This CDR3 spans 14 amino acids. The chain's CDR3 is CASSTWQANEKLFF. The CDR3 nucleotides are TGTGCCAGTAGTACGTGGCAGGCTAATGAAAAACTGTTTTTT.

The genes are TRBV4-3 and TRBJ1-5, with 7 bases identical to TRBD1. The CDR3 has 15 residues. J gave up 4 bases and V 3 bases, and 6 bases lay outside the gene matches. Germline CDR1 is LGHNA and CDR2 is YSLEER. The chain's CDR3 is CASSHVGQENQPQHF. The DNA of the CDR3 is TGCGCCAGCAGCCACGTCGGACAGGAAAATCAGCCCCAGCATTTT.

The chain joins TRBV5-1 to TRBJ2-3; the D gene is possibly TRBD1 (7 bases). CDR1 is SGHRS, CDR2 YFSETQ, per germline. With 5 bases removed from V and 3 bases from J, the gap between germline ends came to 13 bases. This CDR3 has 14 residues. As DNA, the CDR3 is TGCGCCAGCAGTCTACAGGGGAGGACAGATACGCAGTATTTT. It translates to CASSLQGRTDTQYF.